The TCR beta chain under discussion was sequenced for a study of regulatory T cells in long-lasting Graves disease. Documented time point: persistent/refractory GD, antithyroid drugs over 5 years with positive TRAb. Isolated PBMC RNA provided the starting material for the TCR library. American Thyroid Association guidelines served as the basis for diagnosing Graves' disease. An endocrinology department in Xi'an, China, supplied the patients. A word on this clonotype: Its specificity is unknown.

Arm-PCR of CDR3 regions with iRepertoire HTBI primers generated TCR beta libraries. Per the authors' pipeline: Across samples, roughly 58 TRBV and about 15 TRBJ segments were found. TCRdb reanalysed the multiplex PCR reads using MiXCR and keeps one entry per CDR3 protein. TCRdb, not the original authors, processed these V and J calls. The profile shows more than 650,000 distinct CDR3 sequences, around 30% of them singletons. General study points: The persistent group shared 2,741 public clonotypes, more than the 950 to 1,000 shared by new patients.

This clonotype was obtained from a female donor with Graves disease. The sequencing used peripheral blood mononuclear cells (PBMCs), collected when the disease was refractory, from a patient treated with antithyroid drugs.

The CDR3 nucleotides read TGTGCCAGCAGTTTATCCAGGGTTTCAGATACGCAGTATTTT. Translated: CASSLSRVSDTQYF. The rearrangement links TRBV27 to TRBJ2-3, with D possibly being TRBD1 (5 bases). The CDR3 totals 14 residues. In germline, CDR1 is MNHEY, CDR2 SMNVEV (reference sequence). V dropped 0 bases and J dropped 4 bases, with 8 bases sitting between them.